These 8 T cell receptor beta chains came from one sample sequenced in a study of Ad26.COV2.S vaccination and SARS-CoV-2 variants. Sample treatment: about 20 received Ad26.COV2.S at low or high dose, single or two shots; 5 received placebo; per-sample allocation not given. Sampling happened 63 days after the first vaccine or placebo injection. Sequenced by immunoSEQ multiplex PCR; TCRdb stores in-frame clones only, minus some. The data contain 200,000 to 250,000 clones, 70% to 90% of them singletons. This specimen was peripheral blood, taken in a trial of Ad26.COV2.S vaccine versus placebo. These receptors were taken from a person between 18 and 59 years old who received the Ad26.COV2.S COVID-19 vaccine or a placebo.

The chain joins TRBV10-3 to TRBJ1-5; D possibly corresponds to TRBD1 (6 bases). Germline assignment: CDR1 ENHRY and CDR2 SYGVKD. The V and J ends lost 6 bases and 4 bases respectively, with 10 bases between them. The length of the CDR3 is 13 residues. CDR3 in amino acids: CAISSRGNQPQHF. In DNA form, the CDR3 reads TGTGCCATCAGCAGCAGGGGAAATCAGCCCCAGCATTTT.

CDR3 residues: CASSQAAGSADTQYF. CDR3 nucleotides: TGCGCCAGCAGCCAGGCCGCGGGAAGCGCAGATACGCAGTATTTT. V and J are TRBV4-3 and TRBJ2-3; maybe TRBD2 (6 bases). The CDR3 extends over 15 amino acids. Germline loops: CDR1 LGHNA, CDR2 YSLEER. V was shortened by 3 bases and J by 4 bases, with 14 bases between the two germline ends.

V usage is TRBV15 and J usage is TRBJ1-4; 10 nucleotides agree with TRBD1. The CDR3 covers 15 residues. V shed 0 bases and J 6 bases; nucleotides not matched to a gene: 1. Germline loops: CDR1 LNHNV, CDR2 YYDKDF (reference sequence). The CDR3 loop is CATSRDGQGDEKLFF. CDR3 sequence (DNA): TGTGCCACCAGCAGAGATGGACAGGGGGATGAAAAACTGTTTTTT.

This clone occurred a few times. The rearrangement uses TRBV2 and TRBJ1-2; no clear D. Germline V gives CDR1 SNHLY, CDR2 FYNNEI. This CDR3 contains 11 residues. The germline V and J ends were trimmed by 8 bases and 7 bases, with 11 bases remaining between them. The chain's CDR3 is CASAGIGGYTF. DNA of the CDR3: TGTGCCAGCGCGGGAATCGGTGGCTACACCTTC.

The CDR3 is CASSTTGGANTEAFF. The CDR3 DNA follows: TGTGCCAGCAGCACCACAGGGGGCGCGAACACTGAAGCTTTCTTT. This chain joins TRBV7-2 and TRBJ1-1, with 9 bases matching TRBD1. The CDR3 has 15 amino acids. Trimming cost V 5 bases and J 1 base; bases outside gene matches: 5. The V gene's germline CDR1 is SGHTA and CDR2 FQGNSA.

This rearrangement joins TRBV27 to TRBJ2-7; 7 nucleotides match TRBD2. The CDR3 runs to 17 residues. With 5 bases clipped from V and 3 bases from J, the junction kept 16 bases outside the gene matches. Per germline, CDR1 MNHEY and CDR2 SMNVEV (reference sequence). The CDR3 spells CASSKLGGASLGYEQYF. The CDR3 region has the DNA TGTGCCAGCAGTAAACTGGGAGGGGCGAGCTTGGGCTACGAGCAGTACTTC.

The chain carries TRBV4-1 and TRBJ2-1, with 9 bases matching TRBD2. CDR3 length: 17 residues. Per the germline V gene, CDR1 is MGHRA and CDR2 is YSYEKL. Trimming took 5 bases from V and 9 from J; bases not matched to a gene: 17. Here the CDR3 DNA reads TGCGCCAGCAGCGTACGGCTAGCGGGGCTGGGAGGGGGTGAGCAGTTCTTC. This gives the protein CASSVRLAGLGGGEQFF.

The J gene is TRBJ2-7, the V gene TRBV2; D unclear. Trimming pared 6 bases from V and 4 bases from J, leaving 13 bases between. Per germline, CDR1 SNHLY and CDR2 FYNNEI. The CDR3 extends over 13 amino acids. The CDR3 DNA reads TGTGCCAGCAGAAAGGGAAGTAATTACGAGCAGTACTTC. This encodes CASRKGSNYEQYF.